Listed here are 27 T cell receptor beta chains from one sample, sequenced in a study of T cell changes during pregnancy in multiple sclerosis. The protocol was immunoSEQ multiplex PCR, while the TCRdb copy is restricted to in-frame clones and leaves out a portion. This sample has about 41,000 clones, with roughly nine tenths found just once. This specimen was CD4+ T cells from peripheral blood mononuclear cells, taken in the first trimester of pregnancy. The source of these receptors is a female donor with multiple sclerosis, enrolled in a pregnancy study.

CDR3 in DNA: TGTGCCAGCAGCAAAAGCGGGAGGAGTGATACGCAGTATTTT. Translated, it gives CASSKSGRSDTQYF. The chain couples TRBV7-2 to TRBJ2-3, with 9 bases lining up with TRBD2. The CDR3 extends over 14 amino acids. Germline V gene lookup returns CDR1 SGHTA and CDR2 FQGNSA. Trimming at V came to 5 bases and at J to 6 bases, leaving 6 bases not matched to a gene.

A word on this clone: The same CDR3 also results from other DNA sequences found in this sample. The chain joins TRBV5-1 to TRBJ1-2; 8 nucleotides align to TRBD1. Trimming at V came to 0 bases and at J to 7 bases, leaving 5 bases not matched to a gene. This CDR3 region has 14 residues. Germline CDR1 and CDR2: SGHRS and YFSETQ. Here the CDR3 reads CASSLAGTGGGYTF. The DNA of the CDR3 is TGCGCCAGCAGCTTGGCCGGGACAGGAGGTGGCTACACCTTC. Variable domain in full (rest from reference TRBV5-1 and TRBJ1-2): KAGVTQTPRYLIKTRGQQVTLSCSPISGHRSVSWYQQTPGQGLQFLFEYFSETQRNKGNFPGRFSGRQFSNSRSEMNVSTLELGDSALYLCASSLAGTGGGYTFGSGTRLTVV.

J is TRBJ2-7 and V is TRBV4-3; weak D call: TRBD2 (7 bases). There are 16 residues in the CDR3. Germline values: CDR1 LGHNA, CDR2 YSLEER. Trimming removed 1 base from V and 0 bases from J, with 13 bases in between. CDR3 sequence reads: CASSQVGGGTSYEQYF. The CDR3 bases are TGCGCCAGCAGCCAAGTAGGGGGGGGAACCTCCTACGAGCAGTACTTC.

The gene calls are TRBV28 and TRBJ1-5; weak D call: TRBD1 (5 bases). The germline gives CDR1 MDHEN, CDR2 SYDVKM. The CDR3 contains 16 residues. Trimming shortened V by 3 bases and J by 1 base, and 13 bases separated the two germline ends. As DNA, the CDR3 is TGTGCCAGCAGTTTTGCGGGGGGAGGGAGCAATCAGCCCCAGCATTTT. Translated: CASSFAGGGSNQPQHF.

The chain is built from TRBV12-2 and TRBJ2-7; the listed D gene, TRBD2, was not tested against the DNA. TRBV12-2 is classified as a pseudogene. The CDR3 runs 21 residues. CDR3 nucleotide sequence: TGTGCAAGTCGCTTAAAGGTTTGTCCGGGACTAGCGGGAGTACCAGCATACGAGCAGTACTTC. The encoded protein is CASRLKVCPGLAGVPAYEQYF.

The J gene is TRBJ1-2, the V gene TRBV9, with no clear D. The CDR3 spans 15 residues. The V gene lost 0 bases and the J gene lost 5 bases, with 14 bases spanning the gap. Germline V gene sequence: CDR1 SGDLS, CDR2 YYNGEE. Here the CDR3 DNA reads TGTGCCAGCAGCGTAGCTGATAGAGTCGAGTATGGCTACACCTTC. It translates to CASSVADRVEYGYTF.

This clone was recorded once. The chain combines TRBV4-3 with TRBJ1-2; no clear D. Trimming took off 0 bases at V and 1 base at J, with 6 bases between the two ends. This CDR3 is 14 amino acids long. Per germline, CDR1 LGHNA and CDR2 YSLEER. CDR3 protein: CASSQERGNYGYTF. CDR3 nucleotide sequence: TGCGCCAGCAGCCAAGAGCGGGGTAACTATGGCTACACCTTC.

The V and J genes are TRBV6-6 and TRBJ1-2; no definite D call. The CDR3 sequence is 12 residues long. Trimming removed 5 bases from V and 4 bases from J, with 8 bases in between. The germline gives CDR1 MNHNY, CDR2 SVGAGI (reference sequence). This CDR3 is CASSRQSYGYTF. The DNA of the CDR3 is TGTGCCAGCAGTAGACAATCCTATGGCTACACCTTC.

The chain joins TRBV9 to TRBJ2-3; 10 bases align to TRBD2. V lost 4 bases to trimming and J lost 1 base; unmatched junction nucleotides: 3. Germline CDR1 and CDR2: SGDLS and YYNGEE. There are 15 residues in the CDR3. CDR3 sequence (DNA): TGTGCCAGCAGCACGGGGACTAGCGGCACAGATACGCAGTATTTT. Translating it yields CASSTGTSGTDTQYF. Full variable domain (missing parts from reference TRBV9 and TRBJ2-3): DSGVTQTPKHLITATGQRVTLRCSPRSGDLSVYWYQQSLDQGLQFLIQYYNGEERAKGNILERFSAQQFPDLHSELNLSSLELGDSALYFCASSTGTSGTDTQYFGPGTRLTVL.

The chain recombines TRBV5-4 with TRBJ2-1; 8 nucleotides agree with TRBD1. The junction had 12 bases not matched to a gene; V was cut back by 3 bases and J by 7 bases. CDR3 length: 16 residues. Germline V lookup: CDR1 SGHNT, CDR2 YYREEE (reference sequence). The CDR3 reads CASSSYRDRSSNEQFF. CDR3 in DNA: TGTGCCAGCAGCTCCTACCGGGACAGGAGCAGTAATGAGCAGTTCTTC.

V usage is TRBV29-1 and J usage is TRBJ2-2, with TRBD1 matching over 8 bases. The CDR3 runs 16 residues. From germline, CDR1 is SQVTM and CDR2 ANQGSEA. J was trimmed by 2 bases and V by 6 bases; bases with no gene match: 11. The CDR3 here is CSVPGTGRLNTGELFF. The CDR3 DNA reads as TGCAGCGTCCCCGGGACAGGACGACTTAACACCGGGGAGCTGTTTTTT.

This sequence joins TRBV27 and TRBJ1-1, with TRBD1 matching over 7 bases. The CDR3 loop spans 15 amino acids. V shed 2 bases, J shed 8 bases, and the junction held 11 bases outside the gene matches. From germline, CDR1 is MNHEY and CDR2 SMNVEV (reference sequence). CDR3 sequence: CASSLVPRGPLEAFF. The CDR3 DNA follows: TGTGCCAGCAGTTTAGTCCCAAGGGGGCCGCTAGAAGCTTTCTTT.

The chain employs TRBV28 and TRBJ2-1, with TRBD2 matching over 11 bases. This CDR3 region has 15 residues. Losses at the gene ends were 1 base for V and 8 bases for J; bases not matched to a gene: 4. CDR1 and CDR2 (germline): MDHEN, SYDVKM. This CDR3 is CASSLLLAGVHEQFF. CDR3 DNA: TGTGCCAGCAGTTTATTACTAGCGGGAGTCCATGAGCAGTTCTTC.

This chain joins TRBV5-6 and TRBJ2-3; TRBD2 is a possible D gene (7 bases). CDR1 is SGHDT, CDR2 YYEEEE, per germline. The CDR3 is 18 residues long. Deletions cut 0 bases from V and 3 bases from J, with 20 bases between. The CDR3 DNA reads TGTGCCAGCAGCTTGGCACGGTACGGGGGGCGGGGGACAGATACGCAGTATTTT. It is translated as CASSLARYGGRGTDTQYF.

The CDR3 nucleotides read TGTGCCAGCAGATTTCCGGGAGGAGGCACAGATACGCAGTATTTT. Translating it yields CASRFPGGGTDTQYF. This chain uses TRBV6-1 with TRBJ2-3, with 7 nucleotides matching TRBD2. CDR1 is MNHNS, CDR2 SASEGT, per germline. J was trimmed by 1 base and V by 6 bases; bases with no gene match: 7. This CDR3 has 15 amino acids.

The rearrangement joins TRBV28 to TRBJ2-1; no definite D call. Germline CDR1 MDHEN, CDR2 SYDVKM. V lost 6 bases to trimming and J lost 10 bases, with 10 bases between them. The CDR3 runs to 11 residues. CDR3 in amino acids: CASSPWREQFF. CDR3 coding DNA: TGTGCCAGCAGCCCCTGGCGGGAGCAGTTCTTC.

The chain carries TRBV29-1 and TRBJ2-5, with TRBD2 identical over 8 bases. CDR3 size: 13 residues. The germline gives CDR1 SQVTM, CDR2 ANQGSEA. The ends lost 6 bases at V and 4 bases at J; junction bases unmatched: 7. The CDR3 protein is CSVAAGAGETQYF. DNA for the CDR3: TGCAGCGTCGCAGCGGGGGCCGGAGAGACCCAGTACTTC.

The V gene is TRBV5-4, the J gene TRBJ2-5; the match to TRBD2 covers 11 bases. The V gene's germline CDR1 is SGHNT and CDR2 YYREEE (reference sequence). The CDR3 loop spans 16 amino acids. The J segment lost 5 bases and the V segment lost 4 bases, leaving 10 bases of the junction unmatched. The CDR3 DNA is TGTGCCAGCAGCCTAATGACTAGCGGGACTATCGAGACCCAGTACTTC. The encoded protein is CASSLMTSGTIETQYF.

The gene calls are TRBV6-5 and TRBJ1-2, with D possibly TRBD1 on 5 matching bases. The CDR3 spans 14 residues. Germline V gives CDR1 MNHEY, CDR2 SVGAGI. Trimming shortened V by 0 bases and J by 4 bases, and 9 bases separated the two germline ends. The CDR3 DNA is TGTGCCAGCAGTTACTCCCGACAGCCCTATGGCTACACCTTC. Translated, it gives CASSYSRQPYGYTF.

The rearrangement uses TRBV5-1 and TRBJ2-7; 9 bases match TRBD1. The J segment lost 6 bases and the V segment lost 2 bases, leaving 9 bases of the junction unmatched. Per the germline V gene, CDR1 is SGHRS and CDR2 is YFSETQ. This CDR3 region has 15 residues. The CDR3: CASSLTGGVGFEQYF. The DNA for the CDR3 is TGCGCCAGCAGCTTAACAGGGGGCGTAGGATTCGAGCAGTACTTC.

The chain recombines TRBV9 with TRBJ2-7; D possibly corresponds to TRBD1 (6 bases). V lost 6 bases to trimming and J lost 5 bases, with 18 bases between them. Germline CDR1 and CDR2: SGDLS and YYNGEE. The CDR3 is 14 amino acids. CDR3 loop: CASTPGQGFDEQYF. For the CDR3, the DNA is TGTGCCAGCACCCCGGGGCAGGGGTTCGACGAGCAGTACTTC. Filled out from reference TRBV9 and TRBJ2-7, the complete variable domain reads DSGVTQTPKHLITATGQRVTLRCSPRSGDLSVYWYQQSLDQGLQFLIQYYNGEERAKGNILERFSAQQFPDLHSELNLSSLELGDSALYFCASTPGQGFDEQYFGPGTRLTVT.

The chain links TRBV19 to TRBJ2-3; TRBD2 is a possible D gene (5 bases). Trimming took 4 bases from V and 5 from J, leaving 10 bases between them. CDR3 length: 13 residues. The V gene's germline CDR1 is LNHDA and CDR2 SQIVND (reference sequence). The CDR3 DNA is TGTGCCAGTAGTACGGCGGGTAAAGATACGCAGTATTTT. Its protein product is CASSTAGKDTQYF.

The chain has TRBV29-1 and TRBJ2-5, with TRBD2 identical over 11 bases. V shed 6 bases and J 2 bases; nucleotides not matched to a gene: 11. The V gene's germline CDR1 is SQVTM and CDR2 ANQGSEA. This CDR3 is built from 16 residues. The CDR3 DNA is TGCAGCGTAGAGAAAGGGACTAGCGGACAACAAGAGACCCAGTACTTC. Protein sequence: CSVEKGTSGQQETQYF.

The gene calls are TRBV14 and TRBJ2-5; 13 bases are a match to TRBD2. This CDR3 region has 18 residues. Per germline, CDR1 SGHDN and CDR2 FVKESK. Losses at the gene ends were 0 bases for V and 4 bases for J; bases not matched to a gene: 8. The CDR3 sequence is CASSQDLGTSGNPETQYF. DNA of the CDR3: TGTGCCAGCAGCCAAGACCTCGGGACTAGCGGGAACCCAGAGACCCAGTACTTC.

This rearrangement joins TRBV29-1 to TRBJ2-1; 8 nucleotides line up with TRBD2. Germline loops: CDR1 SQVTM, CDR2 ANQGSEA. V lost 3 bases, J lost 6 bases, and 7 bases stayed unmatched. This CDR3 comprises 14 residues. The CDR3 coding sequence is TGCAGCGTTGAGCGGGAGGCCCTACTCAATGAGCAGTTCTTC. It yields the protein CSVEREALLNEQFF.

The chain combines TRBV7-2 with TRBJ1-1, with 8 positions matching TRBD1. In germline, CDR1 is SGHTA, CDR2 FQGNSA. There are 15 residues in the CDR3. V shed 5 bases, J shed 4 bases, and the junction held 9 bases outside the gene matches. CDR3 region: CASSQTKQGGTEAFF. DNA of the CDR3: TGTGCCAGCAGCCAGACCAAACAGGGGGGCACTGAAGCTTTCTTT.

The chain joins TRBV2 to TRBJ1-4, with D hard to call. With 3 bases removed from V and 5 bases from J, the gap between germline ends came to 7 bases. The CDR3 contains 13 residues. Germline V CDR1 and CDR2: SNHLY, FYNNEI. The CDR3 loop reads CASSDRRNEKLFF. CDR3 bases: TGTGCCAGCAGTGACAGGAGGAATGAAAAACTGTTTTTT. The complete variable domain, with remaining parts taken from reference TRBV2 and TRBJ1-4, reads EPEVTQTPSHQVTQMGQEVILRCVPISNHLYFYWYRQILGQKVEFLVSFYNNEISEKSEIFDDQFSVERPDGSNFTLKIRSTKLEDSAMYFCASSDRRNEKLFFGSGTQLSVL.